This T cell receptor beta chain was sequenced for a study of shared clonotypes between healthy human individuals. In the study overall: Every donor yielded three CD4 naive, three CD4 memory, two CD8 naive and one CD8 memory plate.

Data came from immunoSEQ multiplex PCR; TCRdb stores just in-frame clones and leaves some out. Of some 2.1 million clones in the sample, about 95% are singletons; the top ten hold 1.1%. The CDR3 consists of 15 residues. V gave up 0 bases and J gave up 0 bases, with 8 bases separating them. Per germline, CDR1 LGHNT and CDR2 FRNRAP. Naive CD8 cells were CD45RO-negative, positively selected for CCR7, excluding terminally differentiated effector memory CD45RA+ cells. The chain carries TRBV12-5 and TRBJ1-1; D is undetermined. Sequencing was performed on naive CD8+ T cells sorted from blood. The TCR comes from a man aged 18 to 29 in good health. The CDR3 DNA is TGTGCTAGTGGTTTGGTAACGGGCATGAACACTGAAGCTTTCTTT. Translated, it gives CASGLVTGMNTEAFF. Together with reference TRBV12-5 and TRBJ1-1, the CDR3 gives the full variable domain: DARVTQTPRHKVTEMGQEVTMRCQPILGHNTVFWYRQTMMQGLELLAYFRNRAPLDDSGMPKDRFSAEMPDATLATLKIQPSEPRDSAVYFCASGLVTGMNTEAFFGQGTRLTVV.